One and the same sample provided the 8 T cell receptor beta chains below, sequenced in a study of T cell responses to AZD1222 COVID-19 vaccine. Method: immunoSEQ multiplex PCR; TCRdb's copy keeps in-frame clones and lacks some. This table has 150,000 to 200,000 clones, roughly 93% appearing once. Specimen: peripheral blood, collected on day 0 of AZD1222 vaccination. The receptor source for this set is an adult in good health.

This sequence joins TRBV28 and TRBJ1-6; the D gene is possibly TRBD1 (6 bases). Trimming took 8 bases from V and 0 from J, leaving 17 bases between them. From germline, CDR1 is MDHEN and CDR2 SYDVKM. The CDR3 runs 17 residues. CDR3 residues: CASSPGAPSSYNSPLHF. The CDR3 nucleotides are TGTGCCAGCTCTCCGGGGGCCCCGAGCTCCTATAATTCACCCCTCCACTTT.

This clone was detected a few times. The chain combines TRBV11-3 with TRBJ1-1; the match to TRBD1 covers 7 bases. V dropped 5 bases and J dropped 8; count of bases not matched to a gene: 8. Germline CDR1 and CDR2: SGHNT and YENEEA. The CDR3 sequence is 13 residues long. The CDR3: CASSHTQGEEAFF. The CDR3 bases are TGTGCCAGCAGCCACACGCAGGGGGAAGAAGCTTTCTTT.

This clone appeared a single time. This chain joins TRBV28 and TRBJ2-3; D is undetermined. V lost 8 bases and J lost 3, with 12 bases in between. This CDR3 spans 13 amino acids. CDR1 and CDR2 (germline): MDHEN, SYDVKM. The CDR3 bases are TGTGCCAGCCGACGTGGGATAACAGATACGCAGTATTTT. Protein: CASRRGITDTQYF.

The chain employs TRBV25-1 and TRBJ1-3; D uncertain. Germline CDR1 and CDR2: MGHDK and SYGVNS. The CDR3 is 14 amino acids. V dropped 5 bases and J dropped 0 bases, with 8 bases sitting between them. For the CDR3, the DNA is TGTGCCAGCAGTCCAGAGGACTCTGGAAACACCATATATTTT. Residues: CASSPEDSGNTIYF. Full variable domain (remainder filled in from reference TRBV25-1 and TRBJ1-3): EADIYQTPRYLVIGTGKKITLECSQTMGHDKMYWYQQDPGMELHLIHYSYGVNSTEKGDLSSESTVSRIRTEHFPLTLESARPSHTSQYLCASSPEDSGNTIYFGEGSWLTVV.

CDR3 region: CASSFQGYSDGYTF. The CDR3 DNA reads TGTGCCAGCAGCTTTCAGGGGTATAGCGATGGCTACACCTTC. This sequence joins TRBV7-9 and TRBJ1-2; D may be TRBD1 (6 bases). The germline V gene has CDR1 SEHNR and CDR2 FQNEAQ (reference sequence). V lost 3 bases, J lost 6 bases, and 14 bases lay in between. This CDR3 contains 14 residues. Full variable domain (outside the CDR3, taken from reference TRBV7-9 and TRBJ1-2): DTGVSQNPRHKITKRGQNVTFRCDPISEHNRLYWYRQTLGQGPEFLTYFQNEAQLEKSRLLSDRFSAERPKGSFSTLEIQRTEQGDSAMYLCASSFQGYSDGYTFGSGTRLTVV.

The count of this clone is one. The CDR3 loop is CASSERSSYSGQGAYEQYF. The CDR3, as DNA: TGTGCCAGCAGTGAAAGGAGTAGCTATTCTGGACAGGGCGCCTACGAGCAGTACTTC. This chain uses TRBV6-1 with TRBJ2-7, with 8 bases identical to TRBD1. The V segment lost 2 bases and the J segment 2 bases; nucleotides outside the gene matches: 17. This CDR3 is built from 19 residues. Germline V gene data show CDR1 as MNHNS and CDR2 as SASEGT.

In this sample, this clone turned up a few times. The V gene is TRBV28, the J gene TRBJ2-5, with D maybe TRBD1 (6 bases). The CDR3 has 16 amino acids. Trimming shortened V by 4 bases and J by 5 bases, and 20 bases separated the two germline ends. Per the germline V gene, CDR1 is MDHEN and CDR2 is SYDVKM. CDR3 in DNA: TGTGCCAGCAGTTCCCCGGGGACGTGGGGGCGGGAGACCCAGTACTTC. It yields the protein CASSSPGTWGRETQYF.

The genes are TRBV27 and TRBJ1-6; no firm D call. The CDR3 runs 14 residues. V lost 5 bases, J lost 8 bases, and 13 bases lay in between. Germline V CDR1 and CDR2: MNHEY, SMNVEV (reference sequence). The CDR3 sequence is CASSRFGTDSPLHF. The CDR3 DNA sequence: TGTGCCAGCAGTCGGTTTGGTACTGATTCACCCCTCCACTTT.